Listed here is a single T cell receptor (beta chain). Per the germline V gene, CDR1 is SGHTA and CDR2 is FQGNSA. V was trimmed by 4 bases and J by 6 bases, leaving 9 bases between them. The CDR3 totals 12 residues. The data stem from a study of cytotoxic CD8 clonotypes in ibrutinib-treated CLL. Across the study: Response samples came after a median roughly 11 months of treatment, range 6 to 36.

The assay was immunoSEQ multiplex PCR, and TCRdb's table has in-frame clones only and misses some. The sample has about 130,000 clones; around three quarters are singletons. The chain recombines TRBV7-2 with TRBJ1-2; D is ambiguous. Sequencing was performed on PBMCs, taken after 12 months of ibrutinib treatment. The receptor's source is a human donor with chronic lymphocytic leukemia. The CDR3 loop is CASSWTEDGYTF. In DNA form, the CDR3 reads TGTGCCAGCAGCTGGACGGAAGATGGCTACACCTTC.